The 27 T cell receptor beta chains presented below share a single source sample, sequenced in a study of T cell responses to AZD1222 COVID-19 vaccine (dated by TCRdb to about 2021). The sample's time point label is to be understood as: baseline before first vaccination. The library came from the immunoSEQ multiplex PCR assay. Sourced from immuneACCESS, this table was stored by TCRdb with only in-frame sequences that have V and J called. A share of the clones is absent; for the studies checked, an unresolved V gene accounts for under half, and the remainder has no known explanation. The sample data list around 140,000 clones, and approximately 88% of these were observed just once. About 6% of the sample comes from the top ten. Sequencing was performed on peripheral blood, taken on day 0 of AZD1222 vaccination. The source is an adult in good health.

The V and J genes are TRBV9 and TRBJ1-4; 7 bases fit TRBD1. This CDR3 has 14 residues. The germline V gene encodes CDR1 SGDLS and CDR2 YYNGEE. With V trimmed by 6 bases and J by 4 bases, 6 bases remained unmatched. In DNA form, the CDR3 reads TGTGCCAGCACCTCCGGGACAGATAATGAAAAACTGTTTTTT. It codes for CASTSGTDNEKLFF.

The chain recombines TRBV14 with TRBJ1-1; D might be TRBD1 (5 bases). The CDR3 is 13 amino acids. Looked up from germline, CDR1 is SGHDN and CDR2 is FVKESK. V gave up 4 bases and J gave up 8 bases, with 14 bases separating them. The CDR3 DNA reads TGTGCCAGCAGCCGACCAGGGCGAAGCGAAGCTTTCTTT. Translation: CASSRPGRSEAFF.

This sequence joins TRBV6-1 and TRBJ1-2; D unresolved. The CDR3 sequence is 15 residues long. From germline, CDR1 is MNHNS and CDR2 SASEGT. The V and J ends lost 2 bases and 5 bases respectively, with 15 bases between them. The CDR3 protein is CASSEIFGRPYGYTF. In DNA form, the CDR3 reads TGTGCCAGCAGTGAAATTTTTGGACGGCCATATGGCTACACCTTC.

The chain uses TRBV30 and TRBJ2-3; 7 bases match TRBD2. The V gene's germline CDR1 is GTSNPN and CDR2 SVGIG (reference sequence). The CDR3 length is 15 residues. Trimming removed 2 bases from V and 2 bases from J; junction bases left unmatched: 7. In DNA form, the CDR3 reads TGTGCCTGGAGTATGGGGGGGGGTATCACAGATACGCAGTATTTT. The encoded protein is CAWSMGGGITDTQYF.

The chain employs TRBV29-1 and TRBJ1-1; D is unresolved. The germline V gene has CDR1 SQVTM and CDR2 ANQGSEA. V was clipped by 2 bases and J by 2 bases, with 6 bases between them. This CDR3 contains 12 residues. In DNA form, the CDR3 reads TGCAGCGTTGAAAGCAGTAACACTGAAGCTTTCTTT. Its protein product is CSVESSNTEAFF.

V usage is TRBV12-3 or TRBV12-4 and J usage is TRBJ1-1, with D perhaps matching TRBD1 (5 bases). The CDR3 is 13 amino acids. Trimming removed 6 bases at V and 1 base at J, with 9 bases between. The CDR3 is CASSPTANTEAFF. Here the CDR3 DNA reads TGTGCCAGCAGCCCGACAGCGAACACTGAAGCTTTCTTT.

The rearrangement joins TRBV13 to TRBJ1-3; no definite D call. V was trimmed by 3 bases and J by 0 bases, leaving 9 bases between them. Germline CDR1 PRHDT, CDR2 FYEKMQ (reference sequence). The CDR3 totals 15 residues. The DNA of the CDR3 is TGTGCCAGCAGCTTCGCCGGGATCTCTGGAAACACCATATATTTT. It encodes CASSFAGISGNTIYF.

The CDR3 nucleotides read TGTGCCAGCAGCTTAGATTCGGGGGGGATGAACACTGAAGCTTTCTTT. This sequence encodes CASSLDSGGMNTEAFF. This sequence joins TRBV7-2 and TRBJ1-1; D perhaps matches TRBD1 (5 bases). Germline CDR1 reads SGHTA; CDR2 reads FQGNSA. V was clipped by 1 base and J by 0 bases, with 12 bases between them. This CDR3 spans 16 amino acids.

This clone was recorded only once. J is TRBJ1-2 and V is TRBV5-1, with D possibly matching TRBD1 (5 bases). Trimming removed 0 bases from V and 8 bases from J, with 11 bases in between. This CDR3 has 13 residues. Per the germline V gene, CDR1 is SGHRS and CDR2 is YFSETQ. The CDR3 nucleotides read TGCGCCAGCAGCTTGGACAGGTGGAGCGGCTACACCTTC. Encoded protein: CASSLDRWSGYTF.

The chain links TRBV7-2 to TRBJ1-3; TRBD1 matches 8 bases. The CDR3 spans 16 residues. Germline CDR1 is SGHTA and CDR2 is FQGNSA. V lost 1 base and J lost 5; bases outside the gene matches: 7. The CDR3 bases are TGTGCCAGCAGCTTAGGGGGCCAGGGGGCGCGAAACACCATATATTTT. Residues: CASSLGGQGARNTIYF. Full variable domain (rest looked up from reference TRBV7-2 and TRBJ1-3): GAGVSQSPSNKVTEKGKDVELRCDPISGHTALYWYRQSLGQGLEFLIYFQGNSAPDKSGLPSDRFSAERTGGSVSTLTIQRTQQEDSAVYLCASSLGGQGARNTIYFGEGSWLTVV.

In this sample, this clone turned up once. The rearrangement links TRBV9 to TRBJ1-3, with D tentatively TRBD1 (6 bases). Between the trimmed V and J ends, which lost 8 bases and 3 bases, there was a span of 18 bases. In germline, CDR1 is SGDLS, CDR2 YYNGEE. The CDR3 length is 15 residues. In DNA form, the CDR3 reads TGTGCCAGTACTGCTACAGGGATTGGTGGAAACACCATATATTTT. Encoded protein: CASTATGIGGNTIYF.

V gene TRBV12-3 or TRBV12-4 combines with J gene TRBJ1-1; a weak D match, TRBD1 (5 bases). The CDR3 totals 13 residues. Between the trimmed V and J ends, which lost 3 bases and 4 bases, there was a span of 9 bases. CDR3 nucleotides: TGTGCCAGCAGTTTTTCAGGGCCCACTGAAGCTTTCTTT. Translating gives CASSFSGPTEAFF.

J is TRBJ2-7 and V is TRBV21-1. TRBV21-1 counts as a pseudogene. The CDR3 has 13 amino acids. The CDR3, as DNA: TGTGCCAGCAGCAAGCTGCCCAACTACGAGCAGTACTTC. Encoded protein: CASSKLPNYEQYF.

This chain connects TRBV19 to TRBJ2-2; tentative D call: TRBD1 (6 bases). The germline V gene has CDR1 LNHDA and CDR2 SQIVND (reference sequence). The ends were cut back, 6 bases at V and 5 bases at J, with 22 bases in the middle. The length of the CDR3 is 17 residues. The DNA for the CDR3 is TGTGCCAGTAGCACCGGGTCAAGGACAGTTCGGACCGGGGAGCTGTTTTTT. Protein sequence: CASSTGSRTVRTGELFF.

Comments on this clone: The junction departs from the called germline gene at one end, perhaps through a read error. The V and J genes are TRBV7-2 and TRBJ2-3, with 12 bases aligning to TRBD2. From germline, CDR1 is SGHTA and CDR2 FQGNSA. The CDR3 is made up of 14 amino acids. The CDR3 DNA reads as TGTGCCAGCAGCCTAGCGGGGGGGACGGATACGCAGTATTTT. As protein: CASSLAGGTDTQYF.

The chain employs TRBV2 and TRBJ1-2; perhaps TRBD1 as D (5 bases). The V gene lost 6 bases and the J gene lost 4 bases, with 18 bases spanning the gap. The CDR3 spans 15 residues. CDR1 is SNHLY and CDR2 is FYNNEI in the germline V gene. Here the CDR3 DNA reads TGTGCCAGCAGAATAGCCAGGGAACGAGGCTATGGCTACACCTTC. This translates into CASRIARERGYGYTF.

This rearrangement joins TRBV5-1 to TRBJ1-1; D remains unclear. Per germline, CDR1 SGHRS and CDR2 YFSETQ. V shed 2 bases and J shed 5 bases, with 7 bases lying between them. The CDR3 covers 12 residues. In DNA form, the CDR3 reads TGCGCCAGCAGCTTCCCGGGGACTGAAGCTTTCTTT. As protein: CASSFPGTEAFF.

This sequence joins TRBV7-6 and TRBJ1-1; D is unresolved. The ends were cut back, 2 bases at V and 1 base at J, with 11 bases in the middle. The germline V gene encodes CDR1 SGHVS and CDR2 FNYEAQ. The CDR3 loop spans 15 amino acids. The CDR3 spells CASSLFWAENTEAFF. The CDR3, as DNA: TGTGCCAGCAGCTTATTTTGGGCAGAGAACACTGAAGCTTTCTTT.

CDR3 coding DNA: TGTGCCAGTACCCGGGGGGAAGCTTTCAATCAGCCCCAGCATTTT. Protein: CASTRGEAFNQPQHF. This chain links TRBV19 with TRBJ1-5; tentative D call: TRBD1 (5 bases). V was trimmed by 7 bases and J by 3 bases, leaving 16 bases between them. Germline V gene sequence: CDR1 LNHDA, CDR2 SQIVND (reference sequence). This CDR3 comprises 15 residues.

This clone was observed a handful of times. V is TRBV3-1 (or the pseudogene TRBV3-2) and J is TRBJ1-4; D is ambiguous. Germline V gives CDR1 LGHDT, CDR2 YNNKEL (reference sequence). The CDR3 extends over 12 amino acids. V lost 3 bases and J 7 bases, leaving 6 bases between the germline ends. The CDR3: CASSQSREKLFF. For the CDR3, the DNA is TGTGCCAGCAGCCAGTCCCGTGAAAAACTGTTTTTT.

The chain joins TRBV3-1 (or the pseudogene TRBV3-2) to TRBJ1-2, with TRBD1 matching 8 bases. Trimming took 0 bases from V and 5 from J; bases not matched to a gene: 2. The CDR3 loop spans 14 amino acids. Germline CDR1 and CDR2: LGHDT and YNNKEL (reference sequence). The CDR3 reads CASSQEGQVYGYTF. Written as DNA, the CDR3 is TGTGCCAGCAGCCAAGAGGGACAGGTGTATGGCTACACCTTC.

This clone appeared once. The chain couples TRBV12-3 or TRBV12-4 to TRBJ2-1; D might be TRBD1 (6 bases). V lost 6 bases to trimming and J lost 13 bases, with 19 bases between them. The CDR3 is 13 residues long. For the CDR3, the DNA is TGTGCCAGCAGAGGACAGAGCAATGTTCTACAGTTCTTC. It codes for CASRGQSNVLQFF.

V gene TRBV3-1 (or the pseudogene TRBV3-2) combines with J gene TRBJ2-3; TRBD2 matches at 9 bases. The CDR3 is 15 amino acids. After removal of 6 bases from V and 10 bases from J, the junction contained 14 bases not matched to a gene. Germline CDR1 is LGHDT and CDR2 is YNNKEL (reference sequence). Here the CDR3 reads CASRPGGTSRGAQYF. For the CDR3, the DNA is TGTGCCAGCAGACCCGGAGGGACTAGCAGGGGTGCGCAGTATTTT.

CDR3 in amino acids: CASSDGQVNEQFF. The CDR3 region has the DNA TGTGCCAGCAGTGACGGACAGGTCAATGAGCAGTTCTTC. The V gene is TRBV12-3 or TRBV12-4, the J gene TRBJ2-1; 7 nucleotides match TRBD1. The J segment lost 6 bases and the V segment lost 5 bases, leaving 4 bases of the junction unmatched. The CDR3 sequence is 13 residues long.

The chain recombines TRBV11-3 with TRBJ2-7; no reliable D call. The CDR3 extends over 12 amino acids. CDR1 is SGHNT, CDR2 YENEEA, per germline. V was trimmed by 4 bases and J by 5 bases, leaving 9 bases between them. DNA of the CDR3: TGTGCCAGCAGCTCGGAGCGACACGAGCAGTACTTC. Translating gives CASSSERHEQYF.

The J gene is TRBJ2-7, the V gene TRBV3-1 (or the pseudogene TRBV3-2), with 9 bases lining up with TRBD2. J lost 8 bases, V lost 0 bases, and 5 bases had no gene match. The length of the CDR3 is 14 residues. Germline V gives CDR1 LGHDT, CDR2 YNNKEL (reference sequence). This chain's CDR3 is CASSQDGLAGKQYF. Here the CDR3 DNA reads TGTGCCAGCAGCCAAGATGGGCTAGCGGGGAAGCAGTACTTC.

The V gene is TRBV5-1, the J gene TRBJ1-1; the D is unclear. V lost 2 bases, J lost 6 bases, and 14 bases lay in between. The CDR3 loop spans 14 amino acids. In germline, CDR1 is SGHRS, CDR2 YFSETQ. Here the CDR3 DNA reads TGCGCCAGCAGCTTAGGGTCTACCAGTCCTGAAGCTTTCTTT. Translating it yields CASSLGSTSPEAFF.